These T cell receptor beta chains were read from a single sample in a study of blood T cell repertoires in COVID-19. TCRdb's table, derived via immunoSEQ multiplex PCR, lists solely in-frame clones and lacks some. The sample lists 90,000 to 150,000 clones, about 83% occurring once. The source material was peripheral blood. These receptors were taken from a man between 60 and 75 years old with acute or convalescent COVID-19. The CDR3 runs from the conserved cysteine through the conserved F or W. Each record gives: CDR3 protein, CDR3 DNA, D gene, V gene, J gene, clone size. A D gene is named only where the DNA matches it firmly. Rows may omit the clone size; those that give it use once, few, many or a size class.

CDR3aa: CASSVGGGVNTGELFF
CDR3nt: TGTGCCAGCAGCGTAGGTGGCGGAGTGAACACCGGGGAGCTGTTTTTT
d_gene: -
v_gene: TRBV9
j_gene: TRBJ2-2
abundance: once

CDR3aa: CASSFGGRLQFF
CDR3nt: TGTGCCAGCAGTTTCGGAGGCAGGCTACAGTTCTTC
d_gene: -
v_gene: TRBV12-3/TRBV12-4
j_gene: TRBJ2-1
abundance: -

CDR3aa: CASSLTGDYVAGELFF
CDR3nt: TGTGCCAGCAGCTTAACAGGGGACTATGTAGCCGGGGAGCTGTTTTTT
d_gene: TRBD2
v_gene: TRBV7-3
j_gene: TRBJ2-2
abundance: -

CDR3aa: CAGLQGRREKLFF
CDR3nt: TGTGCCGGGTTACAGGGCCGGAGGGAAAAACTGTTTTTT
d_gene: -
v_gene: TRBV30
j_gene: TRBJ1-4
abundance: -

CDR3aa: CASSPWGGNQPQHF
CDR3nt: TGTGCCAGCAGCCCCTGGGGAGGTAATCAGCCCCAGCATTTT
d_gene: -
v_gene: TRBV9
j_gene: TRBJ1-5
abundance: -

CDR3aa: CASSSSGLAGDRADTQYF
CDR3nt: TGCGCCAGCAGCTCCTCGGGACTAGCGGGAGATAGGGCAGATACGCAGTATTTT
d_gene: TRBD2
v_gene: TRBV5-1
j_gene: TRBJ2-3
abundance: -

CDR3aa: CASSPLGARNTEAFF
CDR3nt: TGTGCCAGCAGCCCCCTAGGGGCCAGGAACACTGAAGCTTTCTTT
d_gene: -
v_gene: TRBV11-2
j_gene: TRBJ1-1
abundance: few

CDR3aa: CASRTGLADSYEQYF
CDR3nt: TGTGCCAGCAGAACGGGACTGGCTGACTCCTACGAGCAGTACTTC
d_gene: -
v_gene: TRBV6-5
j_gene: TRBJ2-7
abundance: -

CDR3aa: CASSLQDQETQYF
CDR3nt: TGTGCCAGCAGCTTGCAGGACCAAGAGACCCAGTACTTC
d_gene: -
v_gene: TRBV9
j_gene: TRBJ2-5
abundance: -

CDR3aa: CASSTRSGGRSYNEQFF
CDR3nt: TGTGCCAGCAGCACGCGGAGTGGCGGCCGCTCCTACAATGAGCAGTTCTTC
d_gene: -
v_gene: TRBV7-2
j_gene: TRBJ2-1
abundance: -

CDR3aa: CSATTIDTQYF
CDR3nt: TGCAGTGCTACCACAATCGATACGCAGTATTTT
d_gene: -
v_gene: TRBV20-1
j_gene: TRBJ2-3
abundance: -

CDR3aa: CASSPWQEGQPQHF
CDR3nt: TGTGCCAGCAGCCCGTGGCAGGAGGGCCAGCCCCAGCATTTT
d_gene: -
v_gene: TRBV5-5
j_gene: TRBJ1-5
abundance: few

CDR3aa: CASSQVRFTEAFF
CDR3nt: TGTGCCAGCAGCCAAGTTCGGTTCACTGAAGCTTTCTTT
d_gene: -
v_gene: TRBV3-1/TRBV3-2
j_gene: TRBJ1-1
abundance: few

CDR3aa: CASSPRSSGRAQETQYF
CDR3nt: TGTGCCAGCAGTCCGCGATCTAGCGGGAGGGCCCAAGAGACCCAGTACTTC
d_gene: TRBD2
v_gene: TRBV6-6
j_gene: TRBJ2-5
abundance: -

CDR3aa: CASRPDRGSEQYF
CDR3nt: TGTGCCAGCCGCCCGGACAGGGGATCCGAGCAGTACTTC
d_gene: TRBD1
v_gene: TRBV2
j_gene: TRBJ2-7
abundance: -

CDR3aa: CASSPRLAGNTGELFF
CDR3nt: TGTGCCAGCAGCCCTCGGCTAGCGGGAAACACCGGGGAGCTGTTTTTT
d_gene: TRBD2
v_gene: TRBV7-9
j_gene: TRBJ2-2
abundance: -

CDR3aa: CASRGTGRMAEQYF
CDR3nt: TGTGCCAGCAGGGGGACAGGGAGGATGGCGGAGCAGTACTTC
d_gene: TRBD1
v_gene: TRBV6-5
j_gene: TRBJ2-7
abundance: -

CDR3aa: CASSPPSGGRAYEQYF
CDR3nt: TGTGCCAGCTCACCACCGTCTGGCGGGAGGGCCTACGAGCAGTACTTC
d_gene: TRBD2
v_gene: TRBV18
j_gene: TRBJ2-7
abundance: -

CDR3aa: CSAGGHLNRGETQYF
CDR3nt: TGCAGTGCTGGTGGGCATTTAAATCGGGGGGAGACCCAGTACTTC
d_gene: -
v_gene: TRBV20-1
j_gene: TRBJ2-5
abundance: -

CDR3aa: CASQGATDTQYF
CDR3nt: TGTGCCTCCCAGGGGGCGACAGATACGCAGTATTTT
d_gene: TRBD1
v_gene: TRBV6-5
j_gene: TRBJ2-3
abundance: -

CDR3aa: CATSGPTALAVQETQYF
CDR3nt: TGTGCCACCAGTGGCCCCACCGCCCTAGCGGTCCAAGAGACCCAGTACTTC
d_gene: TRBD2
v_gene: TRBV24-1
j_gene: TRBJ2-5
abundance: -

CDR3aa: CASSLGTGQGRETQYF
CDR3nt: TGTGCCAGCAGCCTAGGGACAGGGCAGGGGAGGGAGACCCAGTACTTC
d_gene: TRBD1
v_gene: TRBV5-4
j_gene: TRBJ2-5
abundance: -

CDR3aa: CASRKTTQGNQPQHF
CDR3nt: TGTGCCAGCCGGAAGACAACACAGGGTAATCAGCCCCAGCATTTT
d_gene: -
v_gene: TRBV2
j_gene: TRBJ1-5
abundance: -

CDR3aa: CASSLTGRGTEAFF
CDR3nt: TGTGCCAGCAGTCTTACAGGGAGAGGCACTGAAGCTTTCTTT
d_gene: -
v_gene: TRBV27
j_gene: TRBJ1-1
abundance: -

CDR3aa: CASSLATASYGYTF
CDR3nt: TGTGCCAGCAGCTTGGCCACAGCTTCCTATGGCTACACCTTC
d_gene: -
v_gene: TRBV5-6
j_gene: TRBJ1-2
abundance: -

CDR3aa: CASKGQGAYEQYF
CDR3nt: TGTGCCAGTAAGGGACAGGGGGCCTACGAGCAGTACTTC
d_gene: TRBD1
v_gene: TRBV19
j_gene: TRBJ2-7
abundance: -

CDR3aa: CASSLPGLRGSGNTIYF
CDR3nt: TGCGCCAGCAGTCTTCCGGGACTGAGGGGCTCTGGAAACACCATATATTTT
d_gene: -
v_gene: TRBV23-1
j_gene: TRBJ1-3
abundance: -

CDR3aa: CASSLNSNQPQHF
CDR3nt: TGTGCCAGCAGCCTTAATAGCAATCAGCCCCAGCATTTT
d_gene: -
v_gene: TRBV4-2
j_gene: TRBJ1-5
abundance: -

CDR3aa: CASSYSSVEQYF
CDR3nt: TGTGCCAGCAGTTACTCTTCGGTAGAGCAGTACTTC
d_gene: -
v_gene: TRBV6-5
j_gene: TRBJ2-7
abundance: -

CDR3aa: CASSFAPQNIQYF
CDR3nt: TGTGCCAGCAGCTTTGCCCCCCAGAACATTCAGTACTTC
d_gene: -
v_gene: TRBV5-8
j_gene: TRBJ2-4
abundance: -

CDR3aa: CASSFPDRGLDTGELFF
CDR3nt: TGTGCCAGCAGTTTTCCTGACAGGGGGCTGGACACCGGGGAGCTGTTTTTT
d_gene: TRBD1
v_gene: TRBV28
j_gene: TRBJ2-2
abundance: -

CDR3aa: CASTLNSEKLFF
CDR3nt: TGTGCCAGTACTCTCAACAGCGAAAAACTGTTTTTT
d_gene: -
v_gene: TRBV19
j_gene: TRBJ1-4
abundance: -

CDR3aa: CASSQDRGPLHF
CDR3nt: TGTGCCAGCAGCCAAGACAGGGGACCCCTCCACTTT
d_gene: -
v_gene: TRBV14
j_gene: TRBJ1-6
abundance: -

CDR3aa: CASSFQGNQPQHF
CDR3nt: TGTGCCAGCAGTTTCCAGGGCAATCAGCCCCAGCATTTT
d_gene: -
v_gene: TRBV27
j_gene: TRBJ1-5
abundance: -

CDR3aa: CASSFGGRYNEQFF
CDR3nt: TGTGCCAGCAGCTTTGGCGGGAGGTACAATGAGCAGTTCTTC
d_gene: TRBD2
v_gene: TRBV5-6
j_gene: TRBJ2-1
abundance: -

CDR3aa: CASSQNPTVQETQYF
CDR3nt: TGTGCCAGCAGCCAAAACCCCACGGTTCAAGAGACCCAGTACTTC
d_gene: -
v_gene: TRBV11-2
j_gene: TRBJ2-5
abundance: -

CDR3aa: CASSYAGPNSPLHF
CDR3nt: TGTGCCAGCAGTTACGCGGGGCCGAATTCACCCCTCCACTTT
d_gene: -
v_gene: TRBV6-2/TRBV6-3
j_gene: TRBJ1-6
abundance: -

CDR3aa: CSVEDPRGQRVIHEQFF
CDR3nt: TGCAGCGTTGAAGATCCCCGGGGACAGAGAGTTATCCATGAGCAGTTCTTC
d_gene: TRBD1
v_gene: TRBV29-1
j_gene: TRBJ2-1
abundance: -

CDR3aa: CASSSGVIAGGPEETQYF
CDR3nt: TGTGCCAGCAGCTCGGGGGTAATAGCGGGAGGGCCCGAAGAGACCCAGTACTTC
d_gene: TRBD2
v_gene: TRBV7-2
j_gene: TRBJ2-5
abundance: -

CDR3aa: CASIRGQAGDTEAFF
CDR3nt: TGTGCCAGCATCCGAGGGCAGGCCGGGGACACTGAAGCTTTCTTT
d_gene: -
v_gene: TRBV25-1
j_gene: TRBJ1-1
abundance: -

CDR3aa: CASSVTGVEETQYF
CDR3nt: TGTGCCAGCAGCGTGACAGGGGTGGAAGAGACCCAGTACTTC
d_gene: TRBD1
v_gene: TRBV5-6
j_gene: TRBJ2-5
abundance: -

CDR3aa: CASSGRTGKDEKLFF
CDR3nt: TGTGCCAGTAGTGGCCGGACAGGGAAGGATGAAAAACTGTTTTTT
d_gene: TRBD1
v_gene: TRBV19
j_gene: TRBJ1-4
abundance: -

CDR3aa: CAWSRQDNQPQHF
CDR3nt: TGTGCCTGGAGTCGACAGGACAATCAGCCCCAGCATTTT
d_gene: -
v_gene: TRBV30
j_gene: TRBJ1-5
abundance: -

CDR3aa: CASRFRGALEAFF
CDR3nt: TGTGCCAGCAGATTCAGGGGGGCGCTGGAAGCTTTCTTT
d_gene: TRBD1
v_gene: TRBV5-6
j_gene: TRBJ1-1
abundance: -

CDR3aa: CASSEPRDTQYF
CDR3nt: TGTGCCAGCAGTGAACCCAGAGATACGCAGTATTTT
d_gene: -
v_gene: TRBV6-1
j_gene: TRBJ2-3
abundance: -

CDR3aa: CASSQEAGQGLRNNSPLHF
CDR3nt: TGCGCCAGCAGCCAAGAAGCGGGACAGGGCTTAAGGAATAATTCACCCCTCCACTTT
d_gene: TRBD1
v_gene: TRBV4-1
j_gene: TRBJ1-6
abundance: once

CDR3aa: CASSQDRVAGGEQFF
CDR3nt: TGCGCCAGCAGCCAAGATAGAGTAGCGGGAGGTGAGCAGTTCTTC
d_gene: TRBD2
v_gene: TRBV4-1
j_gene: TRBJ2-1
abundance: -

CDR3aa: CAIQGQGNTEAFF
CDR3nt: TGTGCCATTCAGGGACAGGGTAACACTGAAGCTTTCTTT
d_gene: TRBD1
v_gene: TRBV19
j_gene: TRBJ1-1
abundance: -

CDR3aa: CASSYSRDWSTDTQYF
CDR3nt: TGTGCCAGCAGTTACTCGCGGGACTGGAGCACAGATACGCAGTATTTT
d_gene: -
v_gene: TRBV6-5
j_gene: TRBJ2-3
abundance: -

CDR3aa: CASSLRGWGYTF
CDR3nt: TGTGCCAGCAGTTTGAGGGGGTGGGGCTACACCTTC
d_gene: -
v_gene: TRBV12-3/TRBV12-4
j_gene: TRBJ1-2
abundance: -

CDR3aa: CASSSSGAFSTDTQYF
CDR3nt: TGCGCCAGCAGCAGTAGCGGGGCTTTTAGCACAGATACGCAGTATTTT
d_gene: TRBD2
v_gene: TRBV5-1
j_gene: TRBJ2-3
abundance: few

CDR3aa: CASSPGASQETQYF
CDR3nt: TGTGCCAGCAGCCCTGGGGCGTCCCAAGAGACCCAGTACTTC
d_gene: -
v_gene: TRBV7-9
j_gene: TRBJ2-5
abundance: -

CDR3aa: CASSKDRLETQYF
CDR3nt: TGTGCCAGCAGCAAGGACAGATTAGAGACCCAGTACTTC
d_gene: -
v_gene: TRBV11-2
j_gene: TRBJ2-5
abundance: -